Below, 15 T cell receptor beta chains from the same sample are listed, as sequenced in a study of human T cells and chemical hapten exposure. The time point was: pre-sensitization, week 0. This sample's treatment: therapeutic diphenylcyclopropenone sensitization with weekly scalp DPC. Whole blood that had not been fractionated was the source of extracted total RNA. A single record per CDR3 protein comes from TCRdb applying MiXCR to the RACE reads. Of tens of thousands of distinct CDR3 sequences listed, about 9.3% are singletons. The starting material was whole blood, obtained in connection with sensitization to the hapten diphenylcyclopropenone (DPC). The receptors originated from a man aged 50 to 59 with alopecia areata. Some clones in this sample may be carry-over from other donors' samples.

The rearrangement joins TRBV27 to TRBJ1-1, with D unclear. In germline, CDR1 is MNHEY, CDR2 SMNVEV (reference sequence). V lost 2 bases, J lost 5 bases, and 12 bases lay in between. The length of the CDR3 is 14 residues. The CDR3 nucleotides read TGTGCCAGCAGTTTAAAGGCTATTAGGACTGAAGCTTTCTTT. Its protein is CASSLKAIRTEAFF.

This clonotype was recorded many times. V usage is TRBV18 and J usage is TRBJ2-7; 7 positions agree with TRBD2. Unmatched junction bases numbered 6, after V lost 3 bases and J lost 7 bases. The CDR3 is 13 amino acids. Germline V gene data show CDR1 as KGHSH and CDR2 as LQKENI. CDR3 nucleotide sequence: TGTGCCAGCTCACCCGGGAGGTTGGGGGAGCAGTACTTC. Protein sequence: CASSPGRLGEQYF.

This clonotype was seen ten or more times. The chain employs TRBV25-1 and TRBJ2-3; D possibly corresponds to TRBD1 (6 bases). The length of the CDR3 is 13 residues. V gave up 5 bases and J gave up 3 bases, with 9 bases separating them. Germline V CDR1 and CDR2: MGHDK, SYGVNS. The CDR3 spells CASSLGATDTQYF. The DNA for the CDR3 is TGTGCCAGCAGTTTGGGGGCAACAGATACGCAGTATTTT.

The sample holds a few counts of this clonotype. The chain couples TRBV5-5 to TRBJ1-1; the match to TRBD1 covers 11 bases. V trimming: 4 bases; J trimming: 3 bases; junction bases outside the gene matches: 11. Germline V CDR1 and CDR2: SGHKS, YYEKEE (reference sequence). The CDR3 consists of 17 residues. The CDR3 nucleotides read TGTGCCAGCAGCCCGACTGGACAGGGGGCGACGGACACTGAAGCTTTCTTT. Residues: CASSPTGQGATDTEAFF.

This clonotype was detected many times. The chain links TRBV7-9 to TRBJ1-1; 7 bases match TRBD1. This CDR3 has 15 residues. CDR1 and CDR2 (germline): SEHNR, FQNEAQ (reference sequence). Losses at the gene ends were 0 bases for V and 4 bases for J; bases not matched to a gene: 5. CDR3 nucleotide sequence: TGTGCCAGCAGCTTAGCGACAGGGATGGGCACTGAAGCTTTCTTT. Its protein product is CASSLATGMGTEAFF. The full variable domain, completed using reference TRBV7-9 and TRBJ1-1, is DTGVSQNPRHKITKRGQNVTFRCDPISEHNRLYWYRQTLGQGPEFLTYFQNEAQLEKSRLLSDRFSAERPKGSFSTLEIQRTEQGDSAMYLCASSLATGMGTEAFFGQGTRLTVV.

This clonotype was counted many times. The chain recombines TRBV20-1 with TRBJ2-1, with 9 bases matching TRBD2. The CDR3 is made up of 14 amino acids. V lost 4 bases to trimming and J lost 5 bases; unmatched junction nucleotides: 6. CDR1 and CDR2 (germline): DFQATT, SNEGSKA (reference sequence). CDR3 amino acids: CSAIGLARNNEQFF. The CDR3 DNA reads TGCAGTGCTATAGGACTAGCGAGAAACAATGAGCAGTTCTTC.

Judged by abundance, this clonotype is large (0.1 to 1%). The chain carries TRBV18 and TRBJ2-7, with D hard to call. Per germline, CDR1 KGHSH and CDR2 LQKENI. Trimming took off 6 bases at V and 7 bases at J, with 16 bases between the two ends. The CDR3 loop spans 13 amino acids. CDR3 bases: TGTGCCAGCTCGGAGCCTATAGACGGGGAGCAGTACTTC. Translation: CASSEPIDGEQYF. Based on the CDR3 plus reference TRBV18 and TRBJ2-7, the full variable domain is NAGVMQNPRHLVRRRGQEARLRCSPMKGHSHVYWYRQLPEEGLKFMVYLQKENIIDESGMPKERFSAEFPKEGPSILRIQQVVRGDSAAYFCASSEPIDGEQYFGPGTRLTVT.

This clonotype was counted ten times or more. DNA for the CDR3: TGTGCCAGCAGCCAAGAGGGGCGGGGAGCTTTCTTT. It is translated as CASSQEGRGAFF. V and J are TRBV3-1 and TRBJ1-1; a weak D match, TRBD1 (5 bases). This CDR3 contains 12 residues. In germline, CDR1 is LGHDT, CDR2 YNNKEL (reference sequence). V was cut by 0 bases and J by 10 bases, with 9 bases left in between.

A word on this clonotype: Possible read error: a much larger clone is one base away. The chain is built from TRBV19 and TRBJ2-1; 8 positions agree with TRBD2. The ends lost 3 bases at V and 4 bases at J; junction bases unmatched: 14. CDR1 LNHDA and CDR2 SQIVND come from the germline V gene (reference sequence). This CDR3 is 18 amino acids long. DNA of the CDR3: TGTGCCAGTAGTATCTCAGGGATCGAGACTAGCGTGTACAATGAGCAGTTCTTC. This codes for CASSISGIETSVYNEQFF.

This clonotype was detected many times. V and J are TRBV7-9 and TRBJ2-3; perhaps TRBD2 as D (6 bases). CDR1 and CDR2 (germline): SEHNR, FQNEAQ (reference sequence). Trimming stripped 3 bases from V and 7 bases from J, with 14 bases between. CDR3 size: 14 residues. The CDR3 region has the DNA TGTGCCAGCAGCTTCGGAGGGGCAGCGAATACGCAGTATTTT. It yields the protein CASSFGGAANTQYF.

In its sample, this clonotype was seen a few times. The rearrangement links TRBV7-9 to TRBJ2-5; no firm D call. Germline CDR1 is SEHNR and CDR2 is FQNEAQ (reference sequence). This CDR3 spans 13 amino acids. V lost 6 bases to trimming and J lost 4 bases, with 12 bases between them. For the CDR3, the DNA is TGTGCCAGCAGTCCTGGCTTGTTAGAGACCCAGTACTTC. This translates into CASSPGLLETQYF.

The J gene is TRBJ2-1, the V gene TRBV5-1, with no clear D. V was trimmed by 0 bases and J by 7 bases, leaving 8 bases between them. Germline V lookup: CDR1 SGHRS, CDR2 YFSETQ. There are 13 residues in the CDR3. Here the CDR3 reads CASSLDTVNEQFF. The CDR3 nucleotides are TGCGCCAGCAGCTTGGACACAGTTAATGAGCAGTTCTTC.

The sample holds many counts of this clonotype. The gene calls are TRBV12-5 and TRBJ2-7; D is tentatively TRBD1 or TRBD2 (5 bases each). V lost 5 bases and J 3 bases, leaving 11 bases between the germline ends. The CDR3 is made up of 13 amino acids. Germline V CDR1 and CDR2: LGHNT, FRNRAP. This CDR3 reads CASGGTANYEQYF. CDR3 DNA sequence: TGTGCTAGTGGTGGGACGGCGAACTACGAGCAGTACTTC.

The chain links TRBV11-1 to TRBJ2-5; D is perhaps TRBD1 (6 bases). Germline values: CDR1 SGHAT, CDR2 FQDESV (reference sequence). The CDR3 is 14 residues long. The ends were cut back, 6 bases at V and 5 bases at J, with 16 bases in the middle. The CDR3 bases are TGTGCCAGCAGTATGCAGGGGTCTCAGGAGACCCAGTACTTC. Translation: CASSMQGSQETQYF.

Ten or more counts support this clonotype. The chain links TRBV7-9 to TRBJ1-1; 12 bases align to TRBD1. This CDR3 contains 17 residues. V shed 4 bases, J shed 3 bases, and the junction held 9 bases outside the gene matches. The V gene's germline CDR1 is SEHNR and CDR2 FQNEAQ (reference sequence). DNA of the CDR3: TGTGCCAGCAGCTCGTGGGGACAGGGGGCATCGGACACTGAAGCTTTCTTT. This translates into CASSSWGQGASDTEAFF.